A selection of T cell receptor beta chains follows, all from one sample in a study of T cells and Merkel cell carcinoma outcomes. The data were produced by immunoSEQ multiplex PCR, yet TCRdb's version contains in-frame clones alone and is incomplete. The table lists approximately 20,000 clones, over 75% of them singletons. Input material: tumor tissue from Merkel cell carcinoma. These receptors all come from a human donor with Merkel cell carcinoma. Both conserved end residues are part of each CDR3. The D gene is left open where the match is weak. The size field is filled for only some rows; it gives once, few, many or a size class.

J gene,D gene,clone size,V gene,CDR3 protein,CDR3 DNA
TRBJ1-5,NA,once,TRBV5-1,CASSLEGQRNQPQHF,TGCGCCAGCAGCTTGGAAGGACAGAGGAATCAGCCCCAGCATTTT
TRBJ2-5,NA,medium-sized,TRBV2,CASSQGLRGQETQYF,TGTGCCAGCAGCCAAGGACTGAGGGGCCAAGAGACCCAGTACTTC
TRBJ2-1,NA,NA,TRBV10-3,CAARPSGENNEQFF,TGTGCCGCCCGCCCCAGCGGAGAAAACAATGAGCAGTTCTTC
TRBJ2-3,NA,NA,TRBV7-9,CASSFHREVLYF,TGTGCCAGCAGCTTCCACAGGGAGGTCCTGTATTTT
TRBJ1-2,NA,NA,TRBV19,CASGREDHGYTF,TGTGCCAGTGGCAGGGAGGACCATGGCTACACCTTC
TRBJ2-1,NA,NA,TRBV5-5,CASSPLGEQFF,TGTGCCAGCAGCCCGCTGGGTGAGCAGTTCTTC
TRBJ1-4,NA,NA,TRBV2,CASSEGLRGEANEKLFF,TGTGCCAGCAGTGAAGGATTAAGGGGGGAGGCTAATGAAAAACTGTTTTTT
TRBJ1-1,NA,NA,TRBV2,CASTQSGYTEAFF,TGTGCCAGCACCCAGTCGGGGTACACTGAAGCTTTCTTT
TRBJ2-3,TRBD2,NA,TRBV5-4,CASSLAGVTDTQYF,TGTGCCAGCAGCTTAGCGGGAGTTACAGATACGCAGTATTTT
TRBJ2-1,NA,NA,TRBV7-9,CASSLTVLKFF,TGTGCCAGCAGCTTGACTGTCCTCAAGTTCTTC
TRBJ1-1,NA,NA,TRBV9,CASSDTTGTGNTEAFF,TGTGCCAGCAGCGACACAACGGGCACCGGGAACACTGAAGCTTTCTTT
TRBJ1-3,NA,NA,TRBV6-5,CASRQGHTIYF,TGTGCCAGCAGGCAGGGACACACCATATATTTT
TRBJ2-1,TRBD2,medium-sized,TRBV4-1,CASSQPQLAEGEQFF,TGCGCCAGCAGCCAACCTCAACTAGCGGAGGGTGAGCAGTTCTTC
TRBJ2-2,NA,few,TRBV7-3,CASRPWGTANTGELFF,TGTGCCAGCAGACCCTGGGGGACGGCGAACACCGGGGAGCTGTTTTTT
TRBJ1-2,TRBD1,once,TRBV7-8,CASSLGNRGNYGYTF,TGTGCCAGCAGCTTAGGGAACAGGGGGAACTATGGCTACACCTTC
TRBJ2-6,NA,NA,TRBV29-1,CSVATGANVLTF,TGCAGCGTTGCAACTGGGGCCAACGTCCTGACTTTC
TRBJ1-6,NA,NA,TRBV30,CAWNQDVSSPLHF,TGTGCCTGGAATCAGGATGTGAGTTCACCCCTCCACTTT
TRBJ1-6,TRBD1,once,TRBV5-1,CASSLLGRGPSSPLHF,TGTGCCAGCAGCTTGTTAGGCAGGGGGCCATCTTCACCCCTCCACTTT
TRBJ2-5,NA,NA,TRBV20-1,CSGQQETQYF,TGCAGTGGCCAACAAGAGACCCAGTACTTC
TRBJ1-1,NA,NA,TRBV18,CASSPSPAVEAFF,TGTGCCAGCTCACCCTCCCCCGCAGTTGAAGCTTTCTTT
TRBJ2-7,NA,NA,TRBV5-1,CASTTSSGEQYF,TGCGCCAGCACGACTTCCTCGGGCGAGCAGTACTTC
TRBJ2-7,NA,NA,TRBV7-2,CASSPAGTLKGYEQYF,TGTGCCAGCAGCCCTGCGGGGACACTAAAGGGGTACGAGCAGTACTTC
TRBJ1-1,NA,NA,TRBV4-1,CASSHGGGTEAFF,TGCGCCAGCAGCCATGGCGGGGGGACTGAAGCTTTCTTT
TRBJ1-2,NA,NA,TRBV27,CASSSRESSYGYTF,TGTGCCAGCAGTTCCAGGGAGTCCAGCTATGGCTACACCTTC
TRBJ2-4,TRBD1,NA,TRBV19,CASSPILGQGQTKNIQYF,TGTGCCAGTAGTCCCATCCTAGGACAGGGGCAAACCAAAAACATTCAGTACTTC
TRBJ2-2,NA,NA,TRBV7-9,CASSKDSTGELFF,TGTGCCAGCAGCAAAGATAGCACCGGGGAGCTGTTTTTT
TRBJ2-2,NA,NA,TRBV4-2,CASSQESAGYSGELFF,TGTGCCAGCAGCCAAGAGTCGGCAGGCTATTCCGGGGAGCTGTTTTTT
TRBJ1-1,TRBD1,NA,TRBV27,CASSPYRGRVTEAFF,TGTGCCAGCAGTCCGTACAGGGGGCGCGTCACTGAAGCTTTCTTT
TRBJ1-1,NA,few,TRBV9,CASSDLQGWAFF,TGTGCCAGCAGCGACCTCCAGGGTTGGGCTTTCTTT
TRBJ1-2,NA,NA,TRBV7-8,CASSPFGVGYYGYTF,TGTGCCAGCAGCCCGTTCGGGGTGGGGTACTATGGCTACACCTTC
TRBJ2-1,NA,NA,TRBV29-1,CSVPGTPLSYNEQFF,TGCAGCGTTCCCGGGACGCCTCTTTCCTACAATGAGCAGTTCTTC
TRBJ1-5,NA,NA,TRBV2,CASNGQFNQPQHF,TGTGCCAGCAATGGACAGTTTAATCAGCCCCAGCATTTT
TRBJ1-1,NA,few,TRBV7-7,CASSLVLGTEAFF,TGTGCTAGCAGCTTAGTGCTCGGTACGGAAGCTTTCTTT
TRBJ2-1,NA,NA,TRBV9,CASSVVNNEQFF,TGTGCCAGCAGCGTAGTCAACAATGAGCAGTTCTTC
TRBJ2-1,NA,NA,TRBV7-9,CASSEIVLWFYNEQFF,TGTGCCAGCAGCGAGATTGTTTTATGGTTCTACAATGAGCAGTTCTTC
TRBJ1-3,NA,NA,TRBV11-2,CASSPLRSGNTIYF,TGTGCCAGCAGCCCCTTACGGTCGGGAAACACCATATATTTT
TRBJ2-1,NA,NA,TRBV27,CASSFEGGESYNEQFF,TGTGCCAGCAGTTTCGAGGGGGGGGAGTCCTACAATGAGCAGTTCTTC
TRBJ2-5,NA,NA,TRBV5-1,CASSIPGETQYF,TGCGCCAGCAGCATCCCTGGGGAGACCCAGTACTTC
TRBJ2-5,NA,NA,TRBV7-9,CASSFSTSSVETQYF,TGTGCCAGCAGCTTCTCCACATCATCGGTCGAGACCCAGTACTTC
TRBJ2-7,NA,NA,TRBV28,CASSFIYF,TGTGCCAGCAGTTTCATCTACTTC
TRBJ2-3,NA,once,TRBV6-5,CASLGEGDTQYF,TGTGCCAGCCTCGGTGAGGGTGATACGCAGTATTTT
TRBJ2-3,NA,NA,TRBV7-2,CASSLGPSTDTQYF,TGTGCCAGCAGCTTAGGACCGTCCACAGATACGCAGTATTTT
TRBJ2-5,NA,NA,TRBV5-1,CASSSWDEETQYF,TGCGCCAGCAGCTCCTGGGACGAAGAGACCCAGTACTTC
TRBJ2-3,TRBD2,NA,TRBV6-5,CASTLGRGTTDTQYF,TGTGCCAGCACCCTCGGGAGGGGTACCACAGATACGCAGTATTTT
TRBJ1-6,NA,NA,TRBV18,CASSPRPSHLGDSPLHF,TGTGCCAGCTCACCCCGTCCTTCTCATTTAGGGGATTCACCCCTCCACTTT
TRBJ1-6,NA,NA,TRBV11-2,CASSLETGDNSPLHF,TGTGCCAGCAGCTTAGAAACAGGAGATAATTCACCCCTCCACTTT
TRBJ2-3,TRBD2,NA,TRBV5-8,CASSVGLAGNTDTQYF,TGTGCCAGCAGCGTCGGACTAGCGGGGAACACAGATACGCAGTATTTT
TRBJ1-2,NA,NA,TRBV28,CASSSSEQGLGYGYTF,TGTGCCAGCAGTTCCTCCGAGCAGGGTCTAGGGTATGGCTACACCTTC